This T cell receptor (beta chain) was profiled in a study of CD8 T cells in Susac syndrome. Random hexamers served to reverse transcribe roughly 0.45 to 1 ug RNA. immunoSEQ multiplex PCR amplified TCR beta CDR3 across 54 Vbeta, 13 Jbeta. TCRdb reprocessed the immunoSEQ multiplex PCR reads via MiXCR and lists one record per CDR3 protein. This sample has 130,000 to 150,000 distinct CDR3 sequences; about 94% occur once, and the top ten carry roughly 0.27%. J gave up 2 bases and V 3 bases, and 6 bases lay outside the gene matches. Germline V gene sequence: CDR1 SGDLS, CDR2 YYNGEE. The CDR3 contains 15 residues. Healthy donors matched for age and sex were used as controls. Purification of the CD8+ and CD4+ T cells relied on negative isolation, and TEMRA cells underwent FACS enrichment.

The chain links TRBV9 to TRBJ2-5; 8 nucleotides align to TRBD2. The TCR sequence derives from a human donor in good health. The sample comprised CD8+ T cells from PBMCs. Here the CDR3 DNA reads TGTGCCAGCAGCGGACTCTTAGCGGGACAAGAGACCCAGTACTTC. As protein: CASSGLLAGQETQYF.